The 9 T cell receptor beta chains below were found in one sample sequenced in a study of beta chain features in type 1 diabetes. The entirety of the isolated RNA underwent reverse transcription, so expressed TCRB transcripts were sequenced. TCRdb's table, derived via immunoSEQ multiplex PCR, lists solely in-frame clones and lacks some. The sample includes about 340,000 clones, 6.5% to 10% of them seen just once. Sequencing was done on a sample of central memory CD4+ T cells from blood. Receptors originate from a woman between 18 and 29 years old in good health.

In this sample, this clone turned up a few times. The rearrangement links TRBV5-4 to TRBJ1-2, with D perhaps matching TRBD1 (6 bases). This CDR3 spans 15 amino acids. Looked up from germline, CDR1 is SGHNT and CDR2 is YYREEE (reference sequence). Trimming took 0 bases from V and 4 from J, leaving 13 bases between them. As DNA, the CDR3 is TGTGCCAGCAGCTTGGGGGTCCCAGGGGTCTATGGCTACACCTTC. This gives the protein CASSLGVPGVYGYTF.

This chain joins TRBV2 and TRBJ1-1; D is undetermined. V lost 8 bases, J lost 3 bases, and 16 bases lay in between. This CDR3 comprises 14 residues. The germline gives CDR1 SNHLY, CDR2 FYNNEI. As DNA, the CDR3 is TGTGCCAGCCATCCCCCTTTGGGCGACACTGAAGCTTTCTTT. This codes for CASHPPLGDTEAFF.

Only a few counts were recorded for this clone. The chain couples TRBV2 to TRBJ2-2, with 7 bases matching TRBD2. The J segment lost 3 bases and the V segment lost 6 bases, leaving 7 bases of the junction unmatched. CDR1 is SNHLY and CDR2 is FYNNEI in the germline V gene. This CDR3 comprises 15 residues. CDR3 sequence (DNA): TGTGCCAGCAGACCGATAGCGGGTGACACCGGGGAGCTGTTTTTT. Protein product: CASRPIAGDTGELFF.

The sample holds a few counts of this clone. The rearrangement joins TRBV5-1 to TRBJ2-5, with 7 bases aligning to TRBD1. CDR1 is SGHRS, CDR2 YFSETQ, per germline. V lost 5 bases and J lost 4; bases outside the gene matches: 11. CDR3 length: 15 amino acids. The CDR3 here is CASRLPTGIGETQYF. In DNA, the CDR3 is TGCGCCAGCAGGCTCCCGACAGGGATAGGAGAGACCCAGTACTTC.

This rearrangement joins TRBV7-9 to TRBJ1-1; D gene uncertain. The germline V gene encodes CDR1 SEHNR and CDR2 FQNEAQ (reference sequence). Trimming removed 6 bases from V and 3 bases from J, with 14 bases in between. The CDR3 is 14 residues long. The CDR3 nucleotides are TGTGCCAGCAGTCCTAAGACGTGGGACACTGAAGCTTTCTTT. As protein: CASSPKTWDTEAFF.

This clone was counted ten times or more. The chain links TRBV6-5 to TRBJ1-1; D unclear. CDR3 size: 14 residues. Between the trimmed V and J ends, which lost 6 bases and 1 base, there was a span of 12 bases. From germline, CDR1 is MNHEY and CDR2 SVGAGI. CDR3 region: CASRSGRTNTEAFF. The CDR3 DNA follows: TGTGCCAGCAGGTCCGGACGGACGAACACTGAAGCTTTCTTT.

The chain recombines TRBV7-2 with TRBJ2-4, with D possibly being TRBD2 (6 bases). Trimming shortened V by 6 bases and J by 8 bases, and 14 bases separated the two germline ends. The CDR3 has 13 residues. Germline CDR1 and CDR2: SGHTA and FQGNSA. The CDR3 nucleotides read TGTGCCAGCAGGGTCACGGGAGTAGACATTCAGTACTTC. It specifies CASRVTGVDIQYF.

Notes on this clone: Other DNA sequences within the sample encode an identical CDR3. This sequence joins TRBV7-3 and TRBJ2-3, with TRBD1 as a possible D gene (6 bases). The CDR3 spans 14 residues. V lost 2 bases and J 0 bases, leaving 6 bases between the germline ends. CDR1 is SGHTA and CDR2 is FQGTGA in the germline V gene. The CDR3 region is CASSLDRSTDTQYF. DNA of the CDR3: TGTGCCAGCAGCTTAGACAGGAGCACAGATACGCAGTATTTT.

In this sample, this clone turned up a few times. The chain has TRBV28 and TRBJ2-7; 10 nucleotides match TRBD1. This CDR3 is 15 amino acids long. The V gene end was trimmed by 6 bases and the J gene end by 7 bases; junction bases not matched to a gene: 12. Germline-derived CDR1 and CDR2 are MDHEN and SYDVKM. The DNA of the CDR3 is TGTGCCAGCAGCGAACCGGGACAGGGGTTGGGGGAGCAGTACTTC. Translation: CASSEPGQGLGEQYF.